This T cell receptor (beta chain) emerged from a study of OX40 agonist ivuxolimab in advanced cancers. The protocol was immunoSEQ multiplex PCR, while the TCRdb copy is restricted to in-frame clones and leaves out a portion. The profile shows some 55,000 clones, about 80% of them singletons. V dropped 0 bases and J dropped 10 bases, with 13 bases sitting between them. The CDR3 runs to 13 residues. Per germline, CDR1 SGHDT and CDR2 YYEEEE. The sample holds a few counts of this clone. This receptor was obtained from an adult with an advanced solid tumor such as melanoma, head and neck, liver or kidney cancer. The sequences come from CD4+ or CD8+ T cells sorted from blood, collected in a trial of the OX40 agonist ivuxolimab. V gene TRBV5-6 combines with J gene TRBJ1-1, with a tentative D call TRBD1 (5 bases). CDR3 bases: TGTGCCAGCAGCTTGGCCGCGGGGGAGGCAGCTTTCTTT. It codes for CASSLAAGEAAFF. Combining the CDR3 with reference TRBV5-6 and TRBJ1-1 gives the whole variable domain DAGVTQSPTHLIKTRGQQVTLRCSPKSGHDTVSWYQQALGQGPQFIFQYYEEEERQRGNFPDRFSGHQFPNYSSELNVNALLLGDSALYLCASSLAAGEAAFFGQGTRLTVV.